These 24 T cell receptor beta chains came from one sample sequenced in a study of T-cell memory formation after mild COVID-19. One entry per CDR3 protein results from TCRdb running MiXCR on the 5' RACE reads. The sample gives approximately 350,000 distinct CDR3 sequences, over 10% of which show up once; about a fifth is in the top ten. Material: PBMCs or a T cell subset sorted from them (not recorded which). The receptors derive from a man younger than 35 who had mild COVID-19 (a few samples of this study predate the infection). Cell type and time point are not known.

J is TRBJ2-4 and V is TRBV6-6; the D is unclear. The germline V and J ends were trimmed by 0 bases and 6 bases, with 9 bases remaining between them. The CDR3 extends over 14 amino acids. CDR1 and CDR2 (germline): MNHNY, SVGAGI (reference sequence). CDR3 DNA sequence: TGTGCCAGCAGTTACTCGGATTTCCCAAACATTCAGTACTTC. This codes for CASSYSDFPNIQYF.

The chain has TRBV11-3 and TRBJ2-5; no firm D call. Germline V gives CDR1 SGHNT, CDR2 YENEEA. The CDR3 extends over 11 amino acids. V lost 10 bases and J 5 bases, leaving 11 bases between the germline ends. CDR3 coding DNA: TGTGCCACATACCCCAAGGAGACCCAGTACTTC. Translating it yields CATYPKETQYF.

CDR3 nucleotide sequence: TGTGCCAGCAGTTCCCCGGGACTACTTTACGAGCAGTACGTC. Its protein is CASSSPGLLYEQYV. The chain combines TRBV28 with TRBJ2-7, with 7 bases that match TRBD2. J gave up 4 bases and V 4 bases, and 7 bases lay outside the gene matches. From germline, CDR1 is MDHEN and CDR2 SYDVKM. The CDR3 contains 14 residues.

This clonotype was picked up one time. The rearrangement joins TRBV7-2 to TRBJ1-1; possibly TRBD1 for D (6 bases). Germline V CDR1 and CDR2: SGHTA, FQGNSA. V dropped 5 bases and J dropped 1 base, with 14 bases sitting between them. This CDR3 is 15 amino acids long. CDR3 nucleotide sequence: TGTGCCAGCAGCCTCCATCCGGGACAGAACACTGAAGCTTTCTTT. Translating it yields CASSLHPGQNTEAFF.

In this sample, this clonotype turned up a few times. The rearrangement uses TRBV20-1 and TRBJ2-7; possible D gene TRBD1, 5 bases. This CDR3 is built from 14 residues. Germline V gene sequence: CDR1 DFQATT, CDR2 SNEGSKA (reference sequence). The ends were cut back, 0 bases at V and 0 bases at J, with 9 bases in the middle. CDR3 in DNA: TGCAGTGCTAGAGACCTGACAGACTCCTACGAGCAGTACTTC. Protein: CSARDLTDSYEQYF.

About this clonotype itself: Its ends do not fully match the called genes, so a read error is possible. The V call is TRBV20-1, the J call TRBJ1-5; 7 positions match TRBD1. This CDR3 spans 14 amino acids. Per the germline V gene, CDR1 is DFQATT and CDR2 is SNEGSKA (reference sequence). The CDR3 DNA reads TGTCTGGAACAGGGGAGTCTTAGCAATCAGCCCCAGCATTTT. Protein sequence: CLEQGSLSNQPQHF.

In its sample, this clonotype was seen many times. The CDR3: CASSLAQGSTEAFF. Written as DNA, the CDR3 is TGTGCCAGCAGCTTAGCTCAGGGGTCCACTGAAGCTTTCTTT. This rearrangement joins TRBV7-9 to TRBJ1-1, with D possibly TRBD1 on 6 matching bases. Trimming left V 0 bases short and J 4 bases short, with 9 bases between. Germline CDR1 and CDR2: SEHNR and FQNEAQ (reference sequence). The CDR3 consists of 14 residues. Based on the CDR3 plus reference TRBV7-9 and TRBJ1-1, the full variable domain is DTGVSQNPRHKITKRGQNVTFRCDPISEHNRLYWYRQTLGQGPEFLTYFQNEAQLEKSRLLSDRFSAERPKGSFSTLEIQRTEQGDSAMYLCASSLAQGSTEAFFGQGTRLTVV.

In its sample, this clonotype was seen a few times. The V and J genes are TRBV6-5 and TRBJ1-2; TRBD1 might be the D (6 bases). Germline CDR1 MNHEY, CDR2 SVGAGI. V was trimmed by 0 bases and J by 4 bases, leaving 9 bases between them. CDR3 size: 14 residues. The chain's CDR3 is CASSYSRGAYGYTF. In DNA form, the CDR3 reads TGTGCCAGCAGTTACTCTCGGGGGGCCTATGGCTACACCTTC.

In its sample, this clonotype was seen many times. The chain employs TRBV19 and TRBJ2-7; 7 positions agree with TRBD1. This CDR3 contains 13 residues. The V segment lost 3 bases and the J segment 5 bases; nucleotides outside the gene matches: 4. Germline V gene sequence: CDR1 LNHDA, CDR2 SQIVND (reference sequence). The CDR3 DNA follows: TGTGCCAGTAGTATTTCGACAGGGAACGAGCAGTACTTC. This encodes CASSISTGNEQYF.

J is TRBJ1-1 and V is TRBV29-1; D gene uncertain. V was shortened by 2 bases and J by 4 bases, with 11 bases between the two germline ends. Germline V gives CDR1 SQVTM, CDR2 ANQGSEA. The CDR3 runs to 13 residues. Here the CDR3 DNA reads TGCAGCGTTGAAAGACAAGGGAGCACTGAAGCTTTCTTT. Amino acid sequence: CSVERQGSTEAFF.

This clonotype was counted between two and nine times. This chain joins TRBV6-2 or TRBV6-3 and TRBJ2-4, with unresolved D. This CDR3 has 13 amino acids. Per the germline V gene, CDR1 is MNHEY and CDR2 is SVGEGT. Trimming took 2 bases from V and 6 from J, leaving 8 bases between them. The CDR3 coding sequence is TGTGCCAGCAGTTACGAGACCCCAAACATTCAGTACTTC. This codes for CASSYETPNIQYF.

This clonotype was counted at least ten times. This chain joins TRBV12-3 or TRBV12-4 and TRBJ1-5; TRBD1 matches 7 bases. The J segment lost 2 bases and the V segment lost 6 bases, leaving 1 base of the junction unmatched. The CDR3 totals 13 residues. CDR3 nucleotides: TGTGCCAGCAGGGGGACAGGCAATCAGCCCCAGCATTTT. Translated: CASRGTGNQPQHF.

Only a few counts were recorded for this clonotype. The V and J genes are TRBV12-3 or TRBV12-4 and TRBJ2-7; TRBD2 agrees at 10 bases. This CDR3 spans 14 amino acids. Unmatched junction bases numbered 1, after V lost 5 bases and J lost 0 bases. Here the CDR3 DNA reads TGTGCCAGCAGTACTAGCGGGGACTCCTACGAGCAGTACTTC. Amino acids: CASSTSGDSYEQYF.

The chain carries TRBV4-1 and TRBJ2-3, with 8 bases identical to TRBD2. The V segment lost 0 bases and the J segment 2 bases; nucleotides outside the gene matches: 7. CDR3 length: 17 residues. Germline V lookup: CDR1 MGHRA, CDR2 YSYEKL. CDR3 bases: TGCGCCAGCAGCCAAGATCTAACTAGCGGTTTCACAGATACGCAGTATTTT. Amino acids: CASSQDLTSGFTDTQYF.

This clonotype showed up just a few times. The chain links TRBV7-6 to TRBJ2-1, with TRBD2 matching 7 bases. Trimming took 6 bases from V and 0 from J; bases not matched to a gene: 11. The germline V gene has CDR1 SGHVS and CDR2 FNYEAQ. The CDR3 is made up of 17 amino acids. CDR3 amino acids: CASSVKASGTSYNEQFF. Here the CDR3 DNA reads TGTGCCAGCAGTGTAAAGGCTAGCGGAACCTCCTACAATGAGCAGTTCTTC.

This rearrangement joins TRBV11-2 to TRBJ2-5; D gene uncertain. The germline V and J ends were trimmed by 4 bases and 5 bases, with 11 bases remaining between them. CDR1 and CDR2 from the germline V gene are SGHAT and FQNNGV. CDR3 length: 13 residues. The CDR3 region is CASSSWMRETQYF. The CDR3 DNA sequence: TGTGCCAGCAGCTCCTGGATGAGGGAGACCCAGTACTTC.

This clonotype showed up many times. The genes are TRBV4-3 and TRBJ2-5; D might be TRBD2 (7 bases). V lost 0 bases to trimming and J lost 5 bases, with 13 bases between them. CDR1 is LGHNA and CDR2 is YSLEER in the germline V gene. The CDR3 totals 15 residues. As DNA, the CDR3 is TGCGCCAGCAGCCAAGAATGGGGGGGCTCGGAGACCCAGTACTTC. Translating gives CASSQEWGGSETQYF.

The chain joins TRBV20-1 to TRBJ1-2; 8 positions agree with TRBD1. Trimming took 4 bases from V and 2 from J; bases not matched to a gene: 9. CDR3 length: 15 residues. Germline V gives CDR1 DFQATT, CDR2 SNEGSKA (reference sequence). CDR3 region: CSATGGREINYGYTF. DNA for the CDR3: TGCAGTGCTACAGGGGGCAGAGAGATAAACTATGGCTACACCTTC.

The J gene is TRBJ2-5, the V gene TRBV7-6; no clear D. V was shortened by 1 base and J by 5 bases, with 20 bases between the two germline ends. The CDR3 covers 17 residues. The germline gives CDR1 SGHVS, CDR2 FNYEAQ. The CDR3 bases are TGTGCCAGCAGCTTAGGAGAATCTACGATGCGTGTGGAGACCCAGTACTTC. Its translation is CASSLGESTMRVETQYF.

This clonotype was counted ten times or more. The CDR3 DNA reads TGTGCCAGCAGAGTGACAGGGGTTGACTATGGCTACACCTTC. Translated: CASRVTGVDYGYTF. V gene TRBV6-5 combines with J gene TRBJ1-2; 8 bases align to TRBD1. Per the germline V gene, CDR1 is MNHEY and CDR2 is SVGAGI. Trimming cost V 6 bases and J 3 bases; bases outside gene matches: 6. The CDR3 is 14 amino acids.

This chain links TRBV6-5 with TRBJ2-2; D gene unclear. This CDR3 has 15 amino acids. The V gene lost 8 bases and the J gene lost 0 bases, with 13 bases spanning the gap. Germline V lookup: CDR1 MNHEY, CDR2 SVGAGI. This CDR3 reads CASCGRATNTGELFF. CDR3 bases: TGTGCCAGCTGTGGCCGGGCAACGAACACCGGGGAGCTGTTTTTT.

This clonotype was observed a handful of times. The rearrangement links TRBV4-3 to TRBJ2-1, with 11 bases matching TRBD2. Trimming took 4 bases from V and 3 from J; bases not matched to a gene: 5. The CDR3 is 16 amino acids. The germline V gene encodes CDR1 LGHNA and CDR2 YSLEER. Written as DNA, the CDR3 is TGCGCCAGCAGCCTATCGCTAGCGGGGGGCTACAATGAGCAGTTCTTC. The encoded protein is CASSLSLAGGYNEQFF.

This clonotype has just a few counts. The chain is built from TRBV20-1 and TRBJ2-3, with TRBD2 matching 12 bases. Germline trimming cut 6 bases from V and 3 bases from J; bases unmatched to any gene: 4. This CDR3 has 14 residues. Per the germline V gene, CDR1 is DFQATT and CDR2 is SNEGSKA (reference sequence). DNA for the CDR3: TGCAGTGCCCTAGCGGGGGGGCCGACAGATACGCAGTATTTT. This sequence encodes CSALAGGPTDTQYF.

In nucleotides, the CDR3 is TGCAGTGCGAATCAGGGAAAACAGCCCCAGCATTTT. This codes for CSANQGKQPQHF. J is TRBJ1-5 and V is TRBV20-1, with D tentatively TRBD1 (5 bases). This CDR3 is 12 amino acids long. V lost 6 bases to trimming and J lost 7 bases, with 13 bases between them. In germline, CDR1 is DFQATT, CDR2 SNEGSKA (reference sequence).